This TCR beta chain was captured by sequencing in a study of T cells expressing NK-cell markers. Broader study findings: For four donors, these clonotypes were likewise the leading ones in the CD3+CD56-NKG2C+ fraction. Unclear, still, was the HCMV specificity of the expanded NKG2C+ T cell clones.

The CDR3 totals 13 residues. As for this clonotype: Its antigen remains unidentified.

With the 5' RACE reads reprocessed, TCRdb shows one record per CDR3 protein and no DNA. The sample table sets out about 460,000 distinct CDR3 sequences. What was sequenced was blood T cells: a sorted CD56 or NKG2C T cell subset, CD4+ or CD8+ T cells, or bulk PBMC T cells (not recorded which). The TCR comes from a woman aged 45 to 65 in good health. This chain joins TRBV12-3 or TRBV12-4 and TRBJ2-7; there is no DNA to check the TCRdb D call of TRBD1. The CDR3: CASSNPGVEEQYF.